This TCR beta chain was recovered during a study of chemoradiotherapy in HPV16-positive cancers. Whole-study results and caveats: Candidate HPV-specific clones and E7-related TCR motifs grew in tumor during treatment.

Profiling relied on immunoSEQ multiplex PCR, and the TCRdb table lists in-frame clones only, not all of them. The data contain about 5,600 clones, approximately 80% of them singletons. The CDR3 runs 16 residues. V was clipped by 4 bases and J by 9 bases; unmatched bases: 8. CDR1 is SGHTA and CDR2 is FQGNSA in the germline V gene. Turning to this clone: Its target is unknown.

This receptor was identified in a human donor with HPV-associated anogenital cancer. This rearrangement joins TRBV7-2 to TRBJ2-1, with 14 bases aligning to TRBD2. The sample was tumor tissue, taken from a patient who underwent chemoradiotherapy. The CDR3: CASSSGLAGGQGEQFF. CDR3 nucleotide sequence: TGTGCCAGCAGCTCAGGACTAGCGGGGGGACAGGGTGAGCAGTTCTTC.